This record covers a single T cell receptor (beta chain). One entry per CDR3 protein, called by TCRdb with MiXCR from the 5' RACE reads. The sample shows more than 300,000 distinct CDR3 sequences, 20% to 25% of them seen only once. This record comes from a study of T-cell memory formation after mild COVID-19. Germline V CDR1 and CDR2: SGHVS, FQNEAQ. Trimming took off 2 bases at V and 5 bases at J, with 15 bases between the two ends. This CDR3 has 15 amino acids. This sequence joins TRBV7-8 and TRBJ1-2; weak D call: TRBD1 (5 bases). Source material: PBMCs or a T cell subset sorted from them (not recorded which). The sequence came from a man younger than 35 who had mild COVID-19 (a few samples of this study predate the infection). Cell type and time point are not known. CDR3 coding DNA: TGTGCCAGCAGCTTACGGGGTGGAGGGGAATATGGCTACACCTTC. Encoded protein: CASSLRGGGEYGYTF.